Listed here is a single T cell receptor (beta chain). What it binds is not known. This record belongs to a study of cytomegalovirus exposure and HLA in healthy donors. Findings and caveats of the study: Analysis performed later showed TCR beta chains linked to HLA being more clonally expanded than equally common others.

PCR was performed using 60 Vbeta and 13 Jbeta primers. Generated by immunoSEQ multiplex PCR, the TCRdb table keeps only in-frame clones and is missing some. The table has around 97,000 clones, roughly 77% seen once. CDR3 size: 13 residues. V gave up 3 bases and J gave up 4 bases, with 9 bases separating them. Germline assignment: CDR1 KGHSH and CDR2 LQKENI. The sequenced sample was PBMCs. V is TRBV18 and J is TRBJ1-2, with no clear D. This TCR came from a woman younger than 30 in good health and CMV-seropositive. The CDR3 DNA follows: TGTGCCAGCTCACCTGGTCAGATCTATGGCTACACCTTC. Amino acid sequence: CASSPGQIYGYTF.